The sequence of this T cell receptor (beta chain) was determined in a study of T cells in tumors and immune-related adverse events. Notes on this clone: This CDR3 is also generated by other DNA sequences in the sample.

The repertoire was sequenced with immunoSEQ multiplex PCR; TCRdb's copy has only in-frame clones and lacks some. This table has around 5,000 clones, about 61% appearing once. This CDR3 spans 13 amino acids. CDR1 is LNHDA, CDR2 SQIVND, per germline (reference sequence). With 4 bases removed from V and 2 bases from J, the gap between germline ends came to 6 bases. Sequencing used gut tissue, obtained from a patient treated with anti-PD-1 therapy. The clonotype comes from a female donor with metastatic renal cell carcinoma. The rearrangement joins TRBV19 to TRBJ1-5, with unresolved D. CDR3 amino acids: CASSRVGNQPQHF. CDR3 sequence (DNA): TGTGCCAGTAGTAGAGTAGGCAATCAGCCCCAGCATTTT.